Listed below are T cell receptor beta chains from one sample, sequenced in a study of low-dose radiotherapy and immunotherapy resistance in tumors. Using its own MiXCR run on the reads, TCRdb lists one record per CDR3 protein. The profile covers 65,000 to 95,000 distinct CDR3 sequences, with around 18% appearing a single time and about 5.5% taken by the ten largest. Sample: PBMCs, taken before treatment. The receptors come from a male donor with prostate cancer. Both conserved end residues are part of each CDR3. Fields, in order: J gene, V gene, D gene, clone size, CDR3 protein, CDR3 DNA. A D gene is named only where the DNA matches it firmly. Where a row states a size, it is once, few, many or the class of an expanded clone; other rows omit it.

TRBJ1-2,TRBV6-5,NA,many,CASRGVASVRGYTF,TGTGCCAGCAGAGGGGTCGCCTCGGTCAGGGGCTACACCTTC
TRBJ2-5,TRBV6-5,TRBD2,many,CASRQAAGVQETQYF,TGTGCCAGCAGGCAGGCCGCGGGAGTACAAGAGACCCAGTACTTC
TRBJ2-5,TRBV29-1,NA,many,CSVENQETQYF,TGCAGCGTTGAGAATCAAGAGACCCAGTACTTC
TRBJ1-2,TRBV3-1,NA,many,CASSHGGGYTF,TGTGCCAGCAGCCACGGCGGGGGCTACACCTTC
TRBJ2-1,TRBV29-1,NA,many,CSVELTGSYNEQFF,TGCAGCGTTGAACTGACAGGCTCCTACAATGAGCAGTTCTTC
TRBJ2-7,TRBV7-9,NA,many,CASSFLSEQYF,TGTGCCAGCAGCTTCCTGTCCGAGCAGTACTTC
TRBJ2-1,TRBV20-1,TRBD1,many,CSARPRTGGLNEQFF,TGCAGTGCTAGACCTAGGACAGGGGGCCTGAATGAGCAGTTCTTC
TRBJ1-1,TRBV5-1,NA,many,CASSSDTPRSGTEAFF,TGCGCCAGCAGCTCCGACACCCCTCGTTCGGGCACTGAAGCTTTCTTT
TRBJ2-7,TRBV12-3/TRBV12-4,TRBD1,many,CASSFGQGRAYEQYF,TGTGCCAGCAGCTTCGGACAGGGTCGAGCCTACGAGCAGTACTTC
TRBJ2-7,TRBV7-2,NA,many,CASSHSYEQYF,TGTGCCAGCAGCCACTCCTACGAGCAGTACTTC
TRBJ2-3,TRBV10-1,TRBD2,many,CASSVLAASTDTQYF,TGCGCCAGCAGTGTCCTAGCGGCTAGCACAGATACGCAGTATTTT
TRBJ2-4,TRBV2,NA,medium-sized,CASSGGHLTGVF,TGTGCCAGCAGTGGGGGACACTTGACTGGTGTTTTC
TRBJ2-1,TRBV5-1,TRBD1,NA,CASDKSGQSYNEQFF,TGCGCCAGTGACAAATCGGGACAGAGCTACAATGAGCAGTTCTTC
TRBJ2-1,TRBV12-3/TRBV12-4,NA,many,CASSLAFGSYEQFF,TGTGCCAGCAGTTTAGCGTTCGGGAGCTATGAGCAGTTCTTC